This T cell receptor beta chain stems from a study of cytomegalovirus exposure and HLA in healthy donors. The CDR3 is 14 amino acids. Germline CDR1 is SGHTA and CDR2 is FQGNSA. The V end lost 0 bases, the J end lost 2 bases, and 6 bases lay between the germline ends. It was with 60 Vbeta and 13 Jbeta primers that the PCR ran. Repertoires were generated with immunoSEQ multiplex PCR, while TCRdb's copy carries only in-frame clones and drops some. The top ten clones hold roughly 5.6% of a sample with some 60,000 clones, around 84% of them seen once. The rearrangement uses TRBV7-2 and TRBJ2-3; the D gene is possibly TRBD1 (5 bases). The receptor was isolated from a male donor in good health and CMV-seronegative. The sample was PBMCs. The DNA of the CDR3 is TGTGCCAGCAGCTTAGCGGGGCACACAGATACGCAGTATTTT. Protein: CASSLAGHTDTQYF.